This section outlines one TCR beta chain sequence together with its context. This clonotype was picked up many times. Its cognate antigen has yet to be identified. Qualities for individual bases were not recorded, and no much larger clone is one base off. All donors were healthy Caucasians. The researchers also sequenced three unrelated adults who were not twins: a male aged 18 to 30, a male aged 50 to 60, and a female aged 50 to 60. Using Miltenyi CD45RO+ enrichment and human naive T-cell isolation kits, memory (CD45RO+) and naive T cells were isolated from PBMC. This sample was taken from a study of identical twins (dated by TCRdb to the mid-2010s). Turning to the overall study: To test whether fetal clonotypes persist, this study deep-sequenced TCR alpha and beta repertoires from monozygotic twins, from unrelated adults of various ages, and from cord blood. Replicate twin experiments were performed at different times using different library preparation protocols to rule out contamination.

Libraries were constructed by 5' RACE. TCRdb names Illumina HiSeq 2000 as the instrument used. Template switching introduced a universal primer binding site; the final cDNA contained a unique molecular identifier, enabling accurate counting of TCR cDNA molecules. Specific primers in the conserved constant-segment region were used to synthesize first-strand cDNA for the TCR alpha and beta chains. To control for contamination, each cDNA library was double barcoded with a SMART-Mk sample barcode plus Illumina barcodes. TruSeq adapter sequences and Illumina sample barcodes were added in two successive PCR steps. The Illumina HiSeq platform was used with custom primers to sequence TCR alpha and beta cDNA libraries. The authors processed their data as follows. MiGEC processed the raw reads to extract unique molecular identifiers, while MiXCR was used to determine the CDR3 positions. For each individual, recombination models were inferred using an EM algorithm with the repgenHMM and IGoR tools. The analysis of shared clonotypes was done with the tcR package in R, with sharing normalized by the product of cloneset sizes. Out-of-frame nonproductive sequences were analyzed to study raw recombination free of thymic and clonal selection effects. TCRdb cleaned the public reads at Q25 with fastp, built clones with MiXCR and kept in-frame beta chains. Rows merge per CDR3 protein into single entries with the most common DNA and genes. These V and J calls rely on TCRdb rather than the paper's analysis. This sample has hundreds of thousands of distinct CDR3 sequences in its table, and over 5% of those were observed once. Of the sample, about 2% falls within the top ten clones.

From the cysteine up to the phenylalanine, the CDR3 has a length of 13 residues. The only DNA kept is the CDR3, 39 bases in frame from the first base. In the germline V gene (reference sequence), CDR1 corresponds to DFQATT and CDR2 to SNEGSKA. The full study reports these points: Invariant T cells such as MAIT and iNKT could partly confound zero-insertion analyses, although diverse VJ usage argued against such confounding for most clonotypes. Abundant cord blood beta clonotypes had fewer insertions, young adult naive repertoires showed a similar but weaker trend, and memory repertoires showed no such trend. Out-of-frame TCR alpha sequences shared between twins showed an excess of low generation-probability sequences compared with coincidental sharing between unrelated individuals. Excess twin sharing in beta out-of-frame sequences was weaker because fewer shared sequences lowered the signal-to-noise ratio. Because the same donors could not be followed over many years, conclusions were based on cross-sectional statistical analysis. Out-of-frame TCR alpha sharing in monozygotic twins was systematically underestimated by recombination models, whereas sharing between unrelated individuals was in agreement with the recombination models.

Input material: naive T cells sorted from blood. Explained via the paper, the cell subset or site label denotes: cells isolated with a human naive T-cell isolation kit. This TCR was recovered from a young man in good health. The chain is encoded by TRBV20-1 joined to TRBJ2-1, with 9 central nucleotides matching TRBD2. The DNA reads TGCAGCGAAAGACTAGCGGCCTACAATGAGCAGTTCTTC. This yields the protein CSERLAAYNEQFF.